The present T cell receptor beta chain was sequenced within a study of molecular identifiers for immune sequencing clone quantification. General study results and limits: In CMV-specific effectors, clones above 20 copies held over 98% of molecules; naive, under 1%.

In regard to this clonotype: Antigen specificity is unknown.

Methods described previously were used for bulk TCR libraries, and listed TCR primers were applied. Each CDR3 protein is one row after TCRdb ran MiXCR on the PCR reads. The sample comprises approximately 500,000 distinct CDR3 sequences, 25% of which are singletons, and around 0.79% rests with the top ten. The source material was naive CD8+ T cells from blood, with Jurkat cell RNA spiked in. Documented subset: FACS-sorted CD8+CD4-CCR7+CD45RA+ naive T cells. The sequence derives from a human donor in good health. Some libraries in this study had Jurkat cell RNA spiked in.

The CDR3 DNA reads as TGTGCCAGCAGTCTCCTCGGCAGGGGGCCCTACGAGCAGTACTTC. Translating it yields CASSLLGRGPYEQYF. The J gene is TRBJ2-7, the V gene TRBV12-3 or TRBV12-4, with TRBD1 matching over 8 bases. The CDR3 has 15 residues. Losses at the gene ends were 5 bases for V and 2 bases for J; bases not matched to a gene: 8.